This TCR beta chain appears in the sequencing data of a study of T cell repertoires in cytomegalovirus infection. Study-level information: An indication of both CMV infection and matching HLA type came from public TCR beta signatures. Study-wide points: Adding up the frequency of public TCR beta families identified people who carried CMV plus the relevant HLA.

This clonotype was found once. The antigen remains undetermined. TCRdb reprocessed the reads via MiXCR and lists one record per CDR3 protein. The sample contains about 920,000 distinct CDR3 sequences, approximately 33% of which appear only once. The CDR3 is 14 amino acids. Trimming took off 2 bases at V and 1 base at J, with 7 bases between the two ends. CDR1 SGHDT and CDR2 YYEEEE come from the germline V gene. The source of this sequence is a human donor in good health (CMV status not recorded). Some clones in this sample may be carry-over from other donors' samples. The V call is TRBV5-6, the J call TRBJ2-1; D is unclear. Sequencing used cultured CD8+ T cells from PBMCs, obtained from culture after CMV antigen stimulation. For the CDR3, the DNA is TGTGCCAGCAGCTTTAGTCGTTCCTACAATGAGCAGTTCTTC. Residues: CASSFSRSYNEQFF.